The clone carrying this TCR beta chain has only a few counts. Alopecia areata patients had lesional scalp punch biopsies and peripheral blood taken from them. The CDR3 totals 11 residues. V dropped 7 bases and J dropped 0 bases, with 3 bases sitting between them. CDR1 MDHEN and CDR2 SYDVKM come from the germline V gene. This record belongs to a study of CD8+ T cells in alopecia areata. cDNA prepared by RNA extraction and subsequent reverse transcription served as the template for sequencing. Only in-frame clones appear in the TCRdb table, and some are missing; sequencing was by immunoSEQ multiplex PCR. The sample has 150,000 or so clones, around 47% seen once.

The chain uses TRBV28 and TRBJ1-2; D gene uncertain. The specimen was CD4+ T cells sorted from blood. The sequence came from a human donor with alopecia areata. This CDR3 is CASNANYGYTF. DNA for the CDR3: TGTGCCAGCAATGCTAACTATGGCTACACCTTC.